These 31 T cell receptor beta chains were sequenced from one sample in a study of CD8 T cells in ankylosing spondylitis. The study, taken as a whole, reports: Seemingly characteristic of ankylosing spondylitis blood was a TCR beta motif consisting of several highly homologous variants.

Their cognate antigens are unknown. A single record per CDR3 protein comes from TCRdb applying MiXCR to the 5' RACE reads. Of approximately 500,000 distinct CDR3 sequences in the sample, roughly 12% were seen once. Sequenced: blood, either unsorted or a sorted T cell fraction (not recorded which). Source of these receptors: a male donor with ankylosing spondylitis.

This clonotype was observed many times. This sequence joins TRBV20-1 and TRBJ2-1; possibly TRBD2 for D (5 bases). The ends were cut back, 2 bases at V and 0 bases at J, with 11 bases in the middle. Per the germline V gene, CDR1 is DFQATT and CDR2 is SNEGSKA (reference sequence). This CDR3 contains 15 residues. The CDR3 coding sequence is TGCAGTGCTAGAAAGGAAGCGGTCTCCTACAATGAGCAGTTCTTC. Translated: CSARKEAVSYNEQFF.

In this sample, this clonotype turned up a few times. This chain joins TRBV19 and TRBJ1-3; D gene uncertain. The V gene lost 6 bases and the J gene lost 8 bases, with 14 bases spanning the gap. CDR3 size: 13 residues. CDR1 LNHDA and CDR2 SQIVND come from the germline V gene (reference sequence). CDR3 DNA sequence: TGTGCCAGTAGACTGAACGAAGTGGACACCATATATTTT. It encodes CASRLNEVDTIYF.

This clonotype was picked up a small number of times. V is TRBV10-2 and J is TRBJ2-7; 10 bases line up with TRBD2. This CDR3 contains 15 residues. The germline gives CDR1 WSHSY, CDR2 SAAADI. V was clipped by 5 bases and J by 4 bases; unmatched bases: 8. Here the CDR3 DNA reads TGCGCCAGCAGTTCCACTAGCGGGATTATATACGAGCAGTACTTC. This encodes CASSSTSGIIYEQYF.

This clonotype has a handful of counts. The chain has TRBV12-3 or TRBV12-4 and TRBJ2-3; D gene uncertain. This CDR3 spans 14 amino acids. Trimming pared 1 base from V and 2 bases from J, leaving 7 bases between. The CDR3 sequence: CASSLVQITDTQYF. Written as DNA, the CDR3 is TGTGCCAGCAGTTTAGTTCAGATCACAGATACGCAGTATTTT.

A few counts support this clonotype. This chain links TRBV6-1 with TRBJ2-5; D might be TRBD1 (6 bases). Germline V gives CDR1 MNHNS, CDR2 SASEGT. The V end was cut by 8 bases, the J end by 2 bases, with 12 bases between. This CDR3 region has 13 residues. The CDR3 DNA is TGTGCCAGCCATTGGACAGCTCAAGAGACCCAGTACTTC. Encoded protein: CASHWTAQETQYF.

There are a few counts of this clonotype. The chain is built from TRBV11-2 and TRBJ1-2; D gene uncertain. From germline, CDR1 is SGHAT and CDR2 FQNNGV. The ends were cut back, 5 bases at V and 8 bases at J, with 12 bases in the middle. This CDR3 is 12 amino acids long. The CDR3 DNA reads as TGTGCCAGCAGCCCGGACGAGATCGGCTACACCTTC. Translated: CASSPDEIGYTF. Full variable domain (remainder filled in from reference TRBV11-2 and TRBJ1-2): EAGVAQSPRYKIIEKRQSVAFWCNPISGHATLYWYQQILGQGPKLLIQFQNNGVVDDSQLPKDRFSAERLKGVDSTLKIQPAKLEDSAVYLCASSPDEIGYTFGSGTRLTVV.

V usage is TRBV24-1 and J usage is TRBJ1-2; 9 bases fit TRBD1. The CDR3 is 15 amino acids. Unmatched junction bases numbered 6, after V lost 4 bases and J lost 4 bases. Per the germline V gene, CDR1 is KGHDR and CDR2 is SFDVKD. CDR3 in amino acids: CATSDPGQGVYGYTF. CDR3 DNA sequence: TGTGCCACCAGTGACCCGGGACAGGGAGTCTATGGCTACACCTTC.

This clonotype was counted ten times or more. The rearrangement links TRBV5-1 to TRBJ1-2; TRBD1 is a possible D gene (6 bases). CDR3 length equals 14 residues. Germline V CDR1 and CDR2: SGHRS, YFSETQ. V gave up 4 bases and J gave up 4 bases, with 14 bases separating them. The CDR3 here is CASSTEGVVYGYTF. The CDR3 bases are TGCGCCAGCAGCACAGAGGGGGTTGTCTATGGCTACACCTTC.

This clonotype was observed many times. CDR3 region: CASSRGTLSSYEQYF. CDR3 in DNA: TGTGCCAGCAGTAGGGGGACGTTGAGTTCCTACGAGCAGTACTTC. V and J are TRBV5-6 and TRBJ2-7; a weak D match, TRBD1 (6 bases). CDR1 SGHDT and CDR2 YYEEEE come from the germline V gene. V dropped 5 bases and J dropped 1 base, with 16 bases sitting between them. This CDR3 is built from 15 residues.

This clonotype showed up many times. The chain links TRBV2 to TRBJ2-2; D may be TRBD2 (7 bases). Germline CDR1 SNHLY, CDR2 FYNNEI. Trimming took off 2 bases at V and 5 bases at J, with 12 bases between the two ends. The CDR3 totals 15 residues. The CDR3 region is CASSEWRGGTGELFF. Written as DNA, the CDR3 is TGTGCCAGCAGTGAATGGAGGGGGGGAACCGGGGAGCTGTTTTTT.

The chain uses TRBV28 and TRBJ1-2; TRBD1 is a possible D gene (6 bases). The CDR3 has 16 residues. V was trimmed by 5 bases and J by 4 bases, leaving 20 bases between them. Germline CDR1 is MDHEN and CDR2 is SYDVKM. For the CDR3, the DNA is TGTGCCAGCAGTCCGGGTTTGCTGAGGGGGATCTATGGCTACACCTTC. This sequence encodes CASSPGLLRGIYGYTF.

This clonotype occurred many times. This chain links TRBV5-1 with TRBJ2-5, with unresolved D. CDR3 length: 11 amino acids. CDR1 and CDR2 from the germline V gene are SGHRS and YFSETQ. Trimming removed 5 bases at V and 4 bases at J, with 6 bases between. DNA of the CDR3: TGCGCCAGCAGGGGTGCAGAGACCCAGTACTTC. This gives the protein CASRGAETQYF.

The chain is built from TRBV6-1 and TRBJ1-1; D is undetermined. There are 18 residues in the CDR3. Germline CDR1 reads MNHNS; CDR2 reads SASEGT. Deletions cut 6 bases from V and 0 bases from J, with 23 bases between. The CDR3 DNA follows: TGTGCCAGCAGACGATCGGACCCCCTTATTGGAGTGAACACTGAAGCTTTCTTT. This codes for CASRRSDPLIGVNTEAFF.

This clonotype was counted at least ten times. The chain combines TRBV5-1 with TRBJ2-3; TRBD1 or TRBD2 may be the D gene (5 bases each). V lost 5 bases, J lost 4 bases, and 17 bases lay in between. Germline V gene lookup returns CDR1 SGHRS and CDR2 YFSETQ. The CDR3 totals 15 residues. The CDR3 DNA is TGCGCCAGCAGGGCGTATCAAGGGACCGCAGATACGCAGTATTTT. Translation: CASRAYQGTADTQYF. The whole variable domain, remainder taken from reference TRBV5-1 and TRBJ2-3, is KAGVTQTPRYLIKTRGQQVTLSCSPISGHRSVSWYQQTPGQGLQFLFEYFSETQRNKGNFPGRFSGRQFSNSRSEMNVSTLELGDSALYLCASRAYQGTADTQYFGPGTRLTVL.

The rearrangement links TRBV20-1 to TRBJ2-5, with D hard to call. The germline CDR1 and CDR2 sequences are DFQATT and SNEGSKA (reference sequence). With 5 bases removed from V and 2 bases from J, the gap between germline ends came to 12 bases. The CDR3 loop spans 13 amino acids. The CDR3 DNA reads as TGCAGTGCTTTACCGGGTGGGCAAGAGACCCAGTACTTC. Protein: CSALPGGQETQYF.

The chain uses TRBV12-3 or TRBV12-4 and TRBJ1-3, with a weak D call TRBD1 (5 bases). Trimming stripped 3 bases from V and 5 bases from J, with 11 bases between. The CDR3 covers 14 residues. CDR3 loop: CASSFQGTRNTIYF. DNA for the CDR3: TGTGCCAGCAGTTTCCAGGGAACTCGAAACACCATATATTTT.

With regard to this clonotype: This clone may be a read error of a much larger clone one base away. The rearrangement uses TRBV20-1 and TRBJ1-4; unclear D gene. This CDR3 region has 12 residues. V lost 2 bases to trimming and J lost 4 bases, with 5 bases between them. Germline loops: CDR1 DFQATT, CDR2 SNEGSKA (reference sequence). The CDR3 DNA reads as TGCAGTGCTAGACGGGGTAATGAAAAACTGTTTTTT. Translating gives CSARRGNEKLFF.

The chain joins TRBV7-9 to TRBJ2-7; D gene unclear. Deletions cut 0 bases from V and 3 bases from J, with 18 bases between. CDR1 SEHNR and CDR2 FQNEAQ come from the germline V gene (reference sequence). This CDR3 region has 17 residues. The CDR3 spells CASSLAGAGRAFYEQYF. The CDR3 bases are TGTGCCAGCAGCTTAGCTGGAGCAGGAAGGGCTTTCTACGAGCAGTACTTC.

This clonotype turned up a few times. The V gene is TRBV4-1, the J gene TRBJ2-3; D is undetermined. V was shortened by 3 bases and J by 0 bases, with 7 bases between the two germline ends. This CDR3 comprises 14 residues. Germline V gives CDR1 MGHRA, CDR2 YSYEKL. CDR3 in DNA: TGCGCCAGCAGCCAGGTGACCAGCACAGATACGCAGTATTTT. Translation gives CASSQVTSTDTQYF.

The gene calls are TRBV5-1 and TRBJ2-5; 7 bases line up with TRBD1. This CDR3 region has 16 residues. Losses at the gene ends were 3 bases for V and 5 bases for J; bases not matched to a gene: 13. Germline CDR1 is SGHRS and CDR2 is YFSETQ. DNA for the CDR3: TGCGCCAGCAGCTCCCGGGACAGTGCCTTCCGGGAGACCCAGTACTTC. The encoded protein is CASSSRDSAFRETQYF. The variable domain in full, completed from reference TRBV5-1 and TRBJ2-5, reads KAGVTQTPRYLIKTRGQQVTLSCSPISGHRSVSWYQQTPGQGLQFLFEYFSETQRNKGNFPGRFSGRQFSNSRSEMNVSTLELGDSALYLCASSSRDSAFRETQYFGPGTRLLVL.

This chain uses TRBV18 with TRBJ1-5; D is possibly TRBD1 (5 bases). CDR1 is KGHSH, CDR2 LQKENI, per germline. The germline V and J ends were trimmed by 5 bases and 3 bases, with 14 bases remaining between them. The CDR3 has 15 amino acids. This CDR3 reads CASSSERGANQPQHF. CDR3 coding DNA: TGTGCCAGCTCATCCGAGAGGGGCGCCAATCAGCCCCAGCATTTT.

The V gene is TRBV7-9, the J gene TRBJ1-2; D uncertain. V was trimmed by 1 base and J by 4 bases, leaving 13 bases between them. The CDR3 consists of 15 residues. The germline gives CDR1 SEHNR, CDR2 FQNEAQ (reference sequence). The chain's CDR3 is CASSLGSNLPYGYTF. CDR3 sequence (DNA): TGTGCCAGCAGCTTAGGGTCCAACCTACCCTATGGCTACACCTTC. The entire variable domain, with the rest obtained from reference TRBV7-9 and TRBJ1-2, is as follows: DTGVSQNPRHKITKRGQNVTFRCDPISEHNRLYWYRQTLGQGPEFLTYFQNEAQLEKSRLLSDRFSAERPKGSFSTLEIQRTEQGDSAMYLCASSLGSNLPYGYTFGSGTRLTVV.

This chain connects TRBV12-3 or TRBV12-4 to TRBJ1-2; unclear D gene. This CDR3 region has 13 residues. Trimming took 6 bases from V and 2 from J, leaving 10 bases between them. The CDR3 DNA follows: TGTGCCAGCAGCCATACAGAAAACTATGGCTACACCTTC. Its translation is CASSHTENYGYTF.

The V and J genes are TRBV7-9 and TRBJ2-3; D could derive from TRBD1 or TRBD2 (5 bases each). The V end lost 6 bases, the J end lost 4 bases, and 20 bases lay between the germline ends. This CDR3 region has 16 residues. Per the germline V gene, CDR1 is SEHNR and CDR2 is FQNEAQ (reference sequence). CDR3 DNA sequence: TGTGCCAGCAGATCCAGGGCGAGGGAGTCCCCAGATACGCAGTATTTT. Amino acid sequence: CASRSRARESPDTQYF.

This clonotype was recorded a few times. This chain joins TRBV4-2 and TRBJ1-6; 9 positions match TRBD1. Germline-derived CDR1 and CDR2 are LGHNA and YNFKEQ. The CDR3 covers 14 residues. V lost 4 bases, J lost 10 bases, and 5 bases stayed unmatched. The CDR3 here is CASSRDRVQSPLHF. The CDR3 bases are TGTGCCAGCAGCCGGGACAGGGTTCAATCACCCCTCCACTTT.

J is TRBJ2-5 and V is TRBV15; D remains unclear. Trimming cost V 0 bases and J 3 bases, with 8 bases left between them. The CDR3 contains 14 residues. CDR1 LNHNV and CDR2 YYDKDF come from the germline V gene (reference sequence). The CDR3, as DNA: TGTGCCACCAGCAGAGAGCCCAGAGAAGAGACCCAGTACTTC. Translated: CATSREPREETQYF. The variable domain in full, completed from reference TRBV15 and TRBJ2-5, reads DAMVIQNPRYQVTQFGKPVTLSCSQTLNHNVMYWYQQKSSQAPKLLFHYYDKDFNNEADTPDNFQSRRPNTSFCFLDIRSPGLGDTAMYLCATSREPREETQYFGPGTRLLVL.

Only a few counts were recorded for this clonotype. The rearrangement uses TRBV3-1 and TRBJ2-1; 11 bases fit TRBD1. In germline, CDR1 is LGHDT, CDR2 YNNKEL (reference sequence). This CDR3 is built from 15 residues. Unmatched junction bases numbered 9, after V lost 4 bases and J lost 10 bases. The CDR3 loop is CASSLTGQGAGEQFF. CDR3 nucleotides: TGTGCCAGCAGCCTCACCGGACAGGGGGCAGGGGAGCAGTTCTTC.

This clonotype was counted a few times. The rearrangement links TRBV20-1 to TRBJ2-7, with 11 bases that match TRBD2. The CDR3 is 17 residues long. Germline-derived CDR1 and CDR2 are DFQATT and SNEGSKA (reference sequence). V lost 1 base and J lost 4; bases outside the gene matches: 12. The CDR3 nucleotides are TGCAGTGCTAGAGCGTCCCCCGGGACTAGCGGACTATACGAGCAGTACTTC. Translated, it gives CSARASPGTSGLYEQYF.

This clonotype was seen a handful of times. This sequence joins TRBV5-6 and TRBJ2-1; D unresolved. The CDR3 extends over 12 amino acids. The V gene lost 3 bases and the J gene lost 10 bases, with 11 bases spanning the gap. CDR1 and CDR2 from the germline V gene are SGHDT and YYEEEE. CDR3 region: CASSSLLWEQFF. CDR3 coding DNA: TGTGCCAGCAGCTCTCTTCTATGGGAGCAGTTCTTC.

This clonotype was counted at least ten times. The chain joins TRBV20-1 to TRBJ1-6; D not resolved. The CDR3 extends over 13 amino acids. Germline V gene data show CDR1 as DFQATT and CDR2 as SNEGSKA (reference sequence). Here the CDR3 DNA reads TGCAAAATACAGAGCTCCTATAATTCACCCCTCCACTTT. This codes for CKIQSSYNSPLHF.

This clonotype was detected only a few times. The V and J genes are TRBV6-4 and TRBJ1-1, with a tentative D call TRBD1 (6 bases). The V end lost 3 bases, the J end lost 6 bases, and 20 bases lay between the germline ends. Germline V gives CDR1 MRHNA, CDR2 SNTAGT. This CDR3 comprises 16 residues. CDR3 amino acids: CASSEAAQGPAAEAFF. CDR3 DNA: TGTGCCAGCAGTGAAGCTGCGCAGGGGCCCGCGGCTGAAGCTTTCTTT.